This T cell receptor (beta chain) was recovered during a study of persistence of HIV-infected CD4 T cells. Study outcomes and limitations: Compared with CD3/CD28-stimulated cells, CMV- and Gag-responding cells showed lower TCRbeta richness.

Sequencing used immunoSEQ version 4 in survey mode. Genomic DNA was diluted to 10 ng/uL, up to 1 ug per sample. Profiled with immunoSEQ multiplex PCR; TCRdb holds only in-frame clones, not every one. The sample lists over 40,000 clones; about four fifths were seen once. The CDR3 loop spans 14 amino acids. Deletions cut 10 bases from V and 5 bases from J, with 17 bases between. Germline loops: CDR1 MNHEY, CDR2 SVGAGI. Cells were stimulated with overlapping HIV-1 Gag 15-mer peptides. Memory cells lacking CD40L and CD69 with high CD45RO were sorted. Undetectable plasma HIV-1 RNA below 50 copies/mL lasted at least 4 years. CD8-depleted PBMCs were stimulated more than 15 hours with anti-CD28/CD49d costimulation, CD40-blocking antibody and enfuvirtide. Of note for this clone: Its antigen is undetermined.

The rearrangement joins TRBV6-5 to TRBJ2-2, with D perhaps TRBD1 or TRBD2 (5 bases each). This receptor was identified in an adult man with HIV who was CMV-seropositive. This sample comprised CD4+ T cells sorted from PBMCs after approximately 19-hour stimulation, obtained from a patient who received antiretroviral therapy. The CDR3 DNA sequence: TGTGCCACCATGTTAGAGGGGCTAACCGGGGAGCTGTTTTTT. Translated, it gives CATMLEGLTGELFF.